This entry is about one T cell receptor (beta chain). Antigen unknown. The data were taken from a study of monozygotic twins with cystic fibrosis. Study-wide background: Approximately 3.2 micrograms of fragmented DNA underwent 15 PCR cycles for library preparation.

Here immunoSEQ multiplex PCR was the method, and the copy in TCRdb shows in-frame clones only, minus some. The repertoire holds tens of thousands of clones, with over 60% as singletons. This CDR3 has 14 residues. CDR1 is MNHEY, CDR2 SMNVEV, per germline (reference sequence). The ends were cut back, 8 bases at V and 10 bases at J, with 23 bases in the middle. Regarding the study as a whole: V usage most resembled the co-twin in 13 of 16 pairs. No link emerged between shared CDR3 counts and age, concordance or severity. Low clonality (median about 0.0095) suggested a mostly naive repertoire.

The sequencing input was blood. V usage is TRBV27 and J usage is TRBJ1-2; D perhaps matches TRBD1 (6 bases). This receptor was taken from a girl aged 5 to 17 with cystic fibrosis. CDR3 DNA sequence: TGTGCCAGCGGGCTCCTACAGGGATCTATGGACTACACCTTC. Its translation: CASGLLQGSMDYTF.